This T cell receptor (beta chain) was obtained from a study of response to subunit inactivated influenza vaccine. Study conclusions and caveats: Seasonal influenza vaccination, on each occasion, was suggested by the authors to recruit few new T cells.

This clonotype was counted only a few times. The antigen is undetermined. CDR1 is KGHDR, CDR2 SFDVKD, per germline. This CDR3 has 16 amino acids. Trimming stripped 5 bases from V and 2 bases from J, with 16 bases between. Each CDR3 protein gets one entry after TCRdb re-called the RT-PCR reads with MiXCR. Of about 830,000 distinct CDR3 sequences in the sample, under 20% were seen once. Sequencing used PBMCs from blood, obtained around 5 days after vaccination. The receptor was isolated from a man between 45 and 60 years old who received an inactivated influenza vaccine. V usage is TRBV24-1 and J usage is TRBJ2-3; tentatively, D is TRBD2 (6 bases). The CDR3 DNA follows: TGTGCCACCAGTGGATCGCGGGGATGGAACACAGATACGCAGTATTTT. Translated, it gives CATSGSRGWNTDTQYF.